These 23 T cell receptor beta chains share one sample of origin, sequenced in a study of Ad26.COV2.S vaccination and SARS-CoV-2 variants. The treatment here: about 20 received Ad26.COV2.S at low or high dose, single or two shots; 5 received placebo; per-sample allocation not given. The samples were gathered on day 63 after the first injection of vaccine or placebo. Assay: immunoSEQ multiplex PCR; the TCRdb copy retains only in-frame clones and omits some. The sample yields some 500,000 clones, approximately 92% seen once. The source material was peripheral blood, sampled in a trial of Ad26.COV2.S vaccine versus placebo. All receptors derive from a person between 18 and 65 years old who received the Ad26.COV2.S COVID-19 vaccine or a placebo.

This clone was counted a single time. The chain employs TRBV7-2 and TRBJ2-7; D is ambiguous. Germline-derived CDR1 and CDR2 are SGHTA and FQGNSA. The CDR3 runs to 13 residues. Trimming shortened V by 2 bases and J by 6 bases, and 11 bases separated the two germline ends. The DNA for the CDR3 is TGTGCCAGCAGCTTATGGGTAGCCACCGAGCAGTACGTC. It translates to CASSLWVATEQYV.

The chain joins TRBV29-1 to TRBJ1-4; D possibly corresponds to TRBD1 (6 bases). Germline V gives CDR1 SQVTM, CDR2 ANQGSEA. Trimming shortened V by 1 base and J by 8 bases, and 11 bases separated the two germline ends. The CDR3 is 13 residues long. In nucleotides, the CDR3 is TGCAGCGTTGAAGCAGGGGAGGAGGAAAAACTGTTTTTT. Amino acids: CSVEAGEEEKLFF.

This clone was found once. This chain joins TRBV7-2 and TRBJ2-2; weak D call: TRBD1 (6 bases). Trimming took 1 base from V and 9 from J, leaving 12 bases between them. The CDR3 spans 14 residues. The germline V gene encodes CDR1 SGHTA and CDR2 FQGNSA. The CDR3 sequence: CASSLVRGSRELFF. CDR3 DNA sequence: TGTGCCAGCAGCTTAGTCAGGGGAAGCCGGGAGCTGTTTTTT.

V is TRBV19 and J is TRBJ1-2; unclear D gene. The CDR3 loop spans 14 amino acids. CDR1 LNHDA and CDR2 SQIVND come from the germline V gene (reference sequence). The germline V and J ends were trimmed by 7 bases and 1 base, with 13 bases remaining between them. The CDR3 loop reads CASKRMRSNYGYTF. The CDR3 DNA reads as TGTGCCAGTAAGCGGATGAGAAGTAACTATGGCTACACCTTC.

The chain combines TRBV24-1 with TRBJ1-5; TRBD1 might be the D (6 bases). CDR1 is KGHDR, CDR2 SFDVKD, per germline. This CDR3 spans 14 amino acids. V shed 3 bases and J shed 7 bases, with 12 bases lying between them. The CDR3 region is CATSDKQGLQPQHF. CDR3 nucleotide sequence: TGTGCCACCAGTGATAAACAGGGATTGCAGCCCCAGCATTTT.

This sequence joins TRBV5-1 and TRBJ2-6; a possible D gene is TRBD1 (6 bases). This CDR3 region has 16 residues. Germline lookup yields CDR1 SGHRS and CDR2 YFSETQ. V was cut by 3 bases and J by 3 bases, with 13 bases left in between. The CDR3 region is CASSSHSRGGANVLTF. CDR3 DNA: TGCGCCAGCAGCTCCCACTCCAGGGGTGGGGCCAACGTCCTGACTTTC.

In DNA, the CDR3 is TGTGCCAGTAGTCTGCTAGCGTTTCAAGAGACCCAGTACTTC. It translates to CASSLLAFQETQYF. V usage is TRBV19 and J usage is TRBJ2-5, with D perhaps TRBD2 (6 bases). The CDR3 extends over 14 amino acids. Between the trimmed V and J ends, which lost 5 bases and 2 bases, there was a span of 12 bases. Germline V gene data show CDR1 as LNHDA and CDR2 as SQIVND (reference sequence). The entire variable domain, with the rest obtained from reference TRBV19 and TRBJ2-5, is as follows: DGGITQSPKYLFRKEGQNVTLSCEQNLNHDAMYWYRQDPGQGLRLIYYSQIVNDFQKGDIAEGYSVSREKKESFPLTVTSAQKNPTAFYLCASSLLAFQETQYFGPGTRLLVL.

CDR3 amino acids: CASSLSRGWEKLFF. In nucleotides, the CDR3 is TGTGCCAGCAGTTTATCTAGGGGATGGGAAAAACTGTTTTTT. This chain connects TRBV28 to TRBJ1-4, with D possibly TRBD1 on 5 matching bases. Germline CDR1 MDHEN, CDR2 SYDVKM. The V and J ends lost 1 base and 8 bases respectively, with 11 bases between them. The CDR3 length is 14 residues.

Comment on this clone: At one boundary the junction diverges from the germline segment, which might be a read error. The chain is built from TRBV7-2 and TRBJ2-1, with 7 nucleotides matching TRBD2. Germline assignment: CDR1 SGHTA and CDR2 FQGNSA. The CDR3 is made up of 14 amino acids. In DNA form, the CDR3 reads TGTGCCAGCAGCCTAGCGGCCGCCTACAATGAGCAGTTCTTC. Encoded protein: CASSLAAAYNEQFF.

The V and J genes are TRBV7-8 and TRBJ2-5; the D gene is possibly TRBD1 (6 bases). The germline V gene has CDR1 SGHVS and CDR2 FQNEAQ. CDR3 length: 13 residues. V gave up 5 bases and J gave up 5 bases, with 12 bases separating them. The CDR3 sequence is CASSNRALETQYF. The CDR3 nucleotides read TGTGCCAGCAGCAACAGGGCATTGGAGACCCAGTACTTC.

CDR3 coding DNA: TGTGCCAGCAGCTTAGGGTCTTGGGCAGGCTACACCTTC. This sequence encodes CASSLGSWAGYTF. This chain uses TRBV7-9 with TRBJ1-2, with D hard to call. CDR1 is SEHNR, CDR2 FQNEAQ, per germline (reference sequence). The CDR3 is made up of 13 amino acids. With 1 base removed from V and 8 bases from J, the gap between germline ends came to 11 bases.

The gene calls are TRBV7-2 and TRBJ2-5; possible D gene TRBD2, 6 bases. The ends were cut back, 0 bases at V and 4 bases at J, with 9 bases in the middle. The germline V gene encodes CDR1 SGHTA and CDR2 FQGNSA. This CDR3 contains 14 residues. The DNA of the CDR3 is TGTGCCAGCAGCTTAGCTCTAGCGCGAGAGACCCAGTACTTC. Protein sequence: CASSLALARETQYF. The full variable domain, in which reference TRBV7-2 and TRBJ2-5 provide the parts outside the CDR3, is GAGVSQSPSNKVTEKGKDVELRCDPISGHTALYWYRQSLGQGLEFLIYFQGNSAPDKSGLPSDRFSAERTGGSVSTLTIQRTQQEDSAVYLCASSLALARETQYFGPGTRLLVL.

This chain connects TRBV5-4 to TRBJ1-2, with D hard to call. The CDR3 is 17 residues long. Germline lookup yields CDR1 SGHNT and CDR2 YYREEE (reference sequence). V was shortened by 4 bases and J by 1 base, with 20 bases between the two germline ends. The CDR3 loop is CASSLVSPTLRNYGYTF. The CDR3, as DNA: TGTGCCAGCAGCCTGGTCTCACCTACACTCCGTAACTATGGCTACACCTTC.

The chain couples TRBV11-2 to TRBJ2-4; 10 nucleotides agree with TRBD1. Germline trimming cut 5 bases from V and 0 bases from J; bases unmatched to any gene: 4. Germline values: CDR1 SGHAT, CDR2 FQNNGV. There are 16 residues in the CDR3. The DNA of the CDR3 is TGTGCCAGCAGCCTGACAGGGGGCTTAGCCAAAAACATTCAGTACTTC. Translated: CASSLTGGLAKNIQYF.

The CDR3 sequence is CASSSGQGANSPLHF. DNA for the CDR3: TGTGCCAGCAGTTCGGGGCAGGGGGCTAATTCACCCCTCCACTTT. This sequence joins TRBV27 and TRBJ1-6; 8 bases map to TRBD1. With 4 bases clipped from V and 6 bases from J, the junction kept 5 bases outside the gene matches. The CDR3 loop spans 15 amino acids. Germline-derived CDR1 and CDR2 are MNHEY and SMNVEV (reference sequence).

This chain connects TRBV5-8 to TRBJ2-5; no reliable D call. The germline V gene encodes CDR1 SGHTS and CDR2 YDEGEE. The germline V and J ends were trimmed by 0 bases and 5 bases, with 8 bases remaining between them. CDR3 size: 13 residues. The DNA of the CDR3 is TGTGCCAGCAGCTTGGTGGCAGTTGAGACCCAGTACTTC. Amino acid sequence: CASSLVAVETQYF.

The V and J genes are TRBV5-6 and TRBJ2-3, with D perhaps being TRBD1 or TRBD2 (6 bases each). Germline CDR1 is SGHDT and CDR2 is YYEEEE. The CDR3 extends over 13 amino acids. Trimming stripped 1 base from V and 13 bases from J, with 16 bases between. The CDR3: CASSLWRGEQEYF. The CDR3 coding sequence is TGTGCCAGCAGCTTGTGGAGGGGGGAGCAGGAGTATTTT. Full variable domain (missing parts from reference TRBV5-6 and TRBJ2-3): DAGVTQSPTHLIKTRGQQVTLRCSPKSGHDTVSWYQQALGQGPQFIFQYYEEEERQRGNFPDRFSGHQFPNYSSELNVNALLLGDSALYLCASSLWRGEQEYFGPGTRLTVL.

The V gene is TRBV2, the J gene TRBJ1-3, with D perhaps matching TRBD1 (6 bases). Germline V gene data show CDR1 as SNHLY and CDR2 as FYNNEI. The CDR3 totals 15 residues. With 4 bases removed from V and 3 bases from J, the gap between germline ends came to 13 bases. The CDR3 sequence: CASSANRVIGNTIYF. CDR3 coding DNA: TGTGCCAGCAGTGCCAACAGGGTGATTGGAAACACCATATATTTT.

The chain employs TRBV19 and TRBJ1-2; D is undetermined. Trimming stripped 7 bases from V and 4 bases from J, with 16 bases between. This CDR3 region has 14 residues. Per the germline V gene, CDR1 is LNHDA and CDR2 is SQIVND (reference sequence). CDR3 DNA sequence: TGTGCCAGTAACCCCTTTGGGAAAGTCTATGGCTACACCTTC. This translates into CASNPFGKVYGYTF.

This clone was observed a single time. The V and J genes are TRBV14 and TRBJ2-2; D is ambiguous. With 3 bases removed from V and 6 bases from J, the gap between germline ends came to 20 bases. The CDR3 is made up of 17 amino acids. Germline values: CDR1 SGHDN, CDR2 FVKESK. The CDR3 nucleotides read TGTGCCAGCAGCCATCGTTTAGGTCAGGATGGTGCCGGGGAGCTGTTTTTT. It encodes CASSHRLGQDGAGELFF.

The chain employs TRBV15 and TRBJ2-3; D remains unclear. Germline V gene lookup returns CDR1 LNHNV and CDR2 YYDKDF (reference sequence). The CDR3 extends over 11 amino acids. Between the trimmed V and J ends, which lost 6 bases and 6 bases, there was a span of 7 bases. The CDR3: CATRKSDTQYF. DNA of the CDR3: TGTGCCACCAGAAAGTCGGATACGCAGTATTTT. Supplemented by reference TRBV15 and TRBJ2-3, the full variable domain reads DAMVIQNPRYQVTQFGKPVTLSCSQTLNHNVMYWYQQKSSQAPKLLFHYYDKDFNNEADTPDNFQSRRPNTSFCFLDIRSPGLGDTAMYLCATRKSDTQYFGPGTRLTVL.

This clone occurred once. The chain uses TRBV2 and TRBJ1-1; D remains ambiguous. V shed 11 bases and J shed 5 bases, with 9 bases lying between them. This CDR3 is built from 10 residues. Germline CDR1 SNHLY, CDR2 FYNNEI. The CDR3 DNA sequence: TGTGCCCGACGGGTTACTGAAGCTTTCTTT. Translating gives CARRVTEAFF. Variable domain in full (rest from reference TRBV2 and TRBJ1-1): EPEVTQTPSHQVTQMGQEVILRCVPISNHLYFYWYRQILGQKVEFLVSFYNNEISEKSEIFDDQFSVERPDGSNFTLKIRSTKLEDSAMYFCARRVTEAFFGQGTRLTVV.

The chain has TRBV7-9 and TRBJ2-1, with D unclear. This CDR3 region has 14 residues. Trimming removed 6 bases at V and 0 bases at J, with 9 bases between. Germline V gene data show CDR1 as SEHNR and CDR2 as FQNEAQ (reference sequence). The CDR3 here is CASRFYSSYNEQFF. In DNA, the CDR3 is TGTGCCAGCAGGTTTTATAGCTCCTACAATGAGCAGTTCTTC.